This T cell receptor beta chain was observed in a study of beta chain features in type 1 diabetes. Reverse transcription of all isolated RNA meant that expressed TCRB transcripts were sequenced. Some clones are missing from TCRdb's copy, which holds only in-frame ones; the method was immunoSEQ multiplex PCR. Of 200,000 to 250,000 clones in the sample, over 9.5% were seen once. The CDR3 length is 14 residues. Germline V gives CDR1 SNHLY, CDR2 FYNNEI. V dropped 7 bases and J dropped 1 base, with 13 bases sitting between them. This rearrangement joins TRBV2 to TRBJ1-1; D is unclear. Specimen: naive CD4+ T cells from blood. The sequence was collected from a woman between 18 and 30 years old in good health. CDR3 nucleotides: TGTGCCAGCACCGCGGGCAGAGCGAACACTGAAGCTTTCTTT. This translates into CASTAGRANTEAFF.